This T cell receptor beta chain is from a study of human T cells and chemical hapten exposure. Study findings and constraints: More PT1 expanded TCRs went with higher patch test scores. Once DPC sensitization occurred, TCRs above 1 in 1000 frequency showed no change.

Time point indicated: patch test 1, 2 weeks after DPC sensitization. This sample's treatment: therapeutic diphenylcyclopropenone sensitization with weekly scalp DPC. From whole blood left unfractionated, total RNA was extracted. The CDR3 extends over 12 amino acids. Germline loops: CDR1 MNHEY, CDR2 SVGEGT. V gave up 8 bases and J gave up 3 bases, with 11 bases separating them. TCRdb reanalysed the RACE reads using MiXCR and keeps one entry per CDR3 protein. Of 350,000 or so distinct CDR3 sequences listed, about 7% are singletons. This clonotype was observed a few times. Its antigen is not identified. The receptor comes from a woman aged 18-29 years with alopecia areata. Some clones in this sample may be carry-over from other donors' samples. The source material was whole blood, sampled in connection with sensitization to the hapten diphenylcyclopropenone (DPC). This sequence joins TRBV6-2 or TRBV6-3 and TRBJ2-7, with no clear D. The CDR3 coding sequence is TGTGCCAGCGGACCCAGATTCTACGAGCAGTACTTC. It translates to CASGPRFYEQYF.